This TCR beta chain was sequenced for a study of graft-versus-host responses after intestinal transplantation. In this sample, this clone turned up a few times. Clones were read by immunoSEQ multiplex PCR, and TCRdb kept only the in-frame ones, dropping some. The sample records 8,000 to 11,000 clones, approximately 40% being singletons. Co-plated with some 200,000 CFSE-labeled responder cells were some 200,000 irradiated, violet-dye-labeled stimulator cells. Here the sequenced sample was alloreactive CD8+ T cells from a mixed lymphocyte reaction culture, taken before intestinal transplant. The subset here: CFSE-low proliferating T cells sorted from roughly six-day pre-transplant mixed lymphocyte reaction (GvH or HvG direction). The source is a human patient who received an intestinal transplant.

The CDR3 is CASSPVAGGFYNEQFF. The CDR3 region has the DNA TGTGCCAGCAGTCCGGTAGCGGGAGGCTTCTACAATGAGCAGTTCTTC. The genes are TRBV27 and TRBJ2-1; 10 positions agree with TRBD2. With 5 bases clipped from V and 3 bases from J, the junction kept 7 bases outside the gene matches. Germline V CDR1 and CDR2: MNHEY, SMNVEV (reference sequence). The CDR3 sequence is 16 residues long.